This T cell receptor (beta chain) was captured in a study of T cell changes during pregnancy in multiple sclerosis. In this sample, this clone turned up once. Produced via immunoSEQ multiplex PCR; TCRdb's table is partial and in-frame only. The sample has about 40,000 clones, approximately 94% seen once. Germline V lookup: CDR1 SNHLY, CDR2 FYNNEI. The CDR3 is made up of 17 amino acids. V shed 6 bases, J shed 0 bases, and the junction held 9 bases outside the gene matches. The source is a female donor with multiple sclerosis, enrolled in a pregnancy study. Sample: peripheral blood, taken in the third trimester of pregnancy. This sequence joins TRBV2 and TRBJ2-2, with 8 bases matching TRBD1. The CDR3 nucleotides read TGTGCCAGCAGCGTCCGACAGGGGAACGCGAACACCGGGGAGCTGTTTTTT. Protein sequence: CASSVRQGNANTGELFF.